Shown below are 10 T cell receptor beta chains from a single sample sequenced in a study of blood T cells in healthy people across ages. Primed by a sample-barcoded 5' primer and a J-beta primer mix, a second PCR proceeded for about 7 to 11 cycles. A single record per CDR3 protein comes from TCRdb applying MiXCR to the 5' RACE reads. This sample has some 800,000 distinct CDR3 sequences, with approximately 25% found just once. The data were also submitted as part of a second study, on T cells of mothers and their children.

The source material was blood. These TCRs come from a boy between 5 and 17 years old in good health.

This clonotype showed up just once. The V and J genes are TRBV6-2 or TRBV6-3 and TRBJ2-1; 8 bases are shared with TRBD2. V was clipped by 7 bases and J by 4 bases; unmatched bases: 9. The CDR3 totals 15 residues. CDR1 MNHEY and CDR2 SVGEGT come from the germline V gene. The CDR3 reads CASTKTSDPYNEQFF. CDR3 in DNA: TGTGCCAGCACCAAGACTAGCGATCCATACAATGAGCAGTTCTTC.

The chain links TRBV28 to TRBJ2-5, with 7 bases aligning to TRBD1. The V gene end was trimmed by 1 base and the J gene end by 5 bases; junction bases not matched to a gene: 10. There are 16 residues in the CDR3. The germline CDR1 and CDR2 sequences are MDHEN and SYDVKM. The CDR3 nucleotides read TGTGCCAGCAGTTTATATCAGGGGGTGCTCATGGAGACCCAGTACTTC. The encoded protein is CASSLYQGVLMETQYF.

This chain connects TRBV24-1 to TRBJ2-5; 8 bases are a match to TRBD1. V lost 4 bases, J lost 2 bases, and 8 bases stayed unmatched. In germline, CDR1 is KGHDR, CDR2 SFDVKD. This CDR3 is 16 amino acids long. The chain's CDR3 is CATSESVQGVQETQYF. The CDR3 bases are TGTGCCACCAGTGAATCGGTACAGGGGGTACAAGAGACCCAGTACTTC.

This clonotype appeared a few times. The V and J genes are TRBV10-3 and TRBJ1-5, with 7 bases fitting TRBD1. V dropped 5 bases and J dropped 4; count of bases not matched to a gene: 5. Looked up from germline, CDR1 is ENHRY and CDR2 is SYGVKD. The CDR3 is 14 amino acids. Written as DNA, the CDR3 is TGTGCCATCAGTCCCGGGACAGAGAATCAGCCCCAGCATTTT. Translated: CAISPGTENQPQHF.

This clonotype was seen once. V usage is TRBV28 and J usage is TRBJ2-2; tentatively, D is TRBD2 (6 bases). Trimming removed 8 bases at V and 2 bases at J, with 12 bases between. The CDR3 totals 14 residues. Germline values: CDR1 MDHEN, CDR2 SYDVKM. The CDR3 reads CASLSGLNTGELFF. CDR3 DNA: TGTGCCAGCCTTTCGGGACTCAACACCGGGGAGCTGTTTTTT.

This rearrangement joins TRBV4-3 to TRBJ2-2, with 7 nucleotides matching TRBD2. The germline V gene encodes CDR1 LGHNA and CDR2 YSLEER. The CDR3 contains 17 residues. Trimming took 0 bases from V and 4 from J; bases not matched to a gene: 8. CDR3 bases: TGCGCCAGCAGCCAAGATTATGGCGGGAGTACCACCGGGGAGCTGTTTTTT. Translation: CASSQDYGGSTTGELFF.

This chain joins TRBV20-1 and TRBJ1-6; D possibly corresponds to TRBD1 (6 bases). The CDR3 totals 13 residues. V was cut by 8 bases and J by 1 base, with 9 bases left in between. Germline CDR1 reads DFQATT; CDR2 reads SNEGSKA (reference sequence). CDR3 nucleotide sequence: TGCAGTCCCAGGGGATCCTATAATTCACCCCTCCACTTT. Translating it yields CSPRGSYNSPLHF.

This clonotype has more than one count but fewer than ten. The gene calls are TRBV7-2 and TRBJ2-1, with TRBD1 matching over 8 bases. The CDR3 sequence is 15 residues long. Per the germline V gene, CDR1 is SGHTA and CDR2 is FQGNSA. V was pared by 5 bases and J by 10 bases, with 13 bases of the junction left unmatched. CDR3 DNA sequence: TGTGCCAGCAGCCCCCGACAGGGGTATCAGCTAGAGCAGTTCTTC. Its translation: CASSPRQGYQLEQFF.

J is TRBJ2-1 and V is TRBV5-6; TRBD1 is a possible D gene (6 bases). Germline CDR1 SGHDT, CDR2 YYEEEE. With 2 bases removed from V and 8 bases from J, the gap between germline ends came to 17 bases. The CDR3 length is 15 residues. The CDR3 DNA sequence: TGTGCCAGCAGCTTCAACCCAGGGGCAGCGGATGAGCAGTTCTTC. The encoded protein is CASSFNPGAADEQFF.

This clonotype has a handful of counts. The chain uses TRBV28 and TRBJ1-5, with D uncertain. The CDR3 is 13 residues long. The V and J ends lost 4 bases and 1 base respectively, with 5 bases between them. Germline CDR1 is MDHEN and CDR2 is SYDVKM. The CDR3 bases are TGTGCCAGCAGTTGGGAGAGCAATCAGCCCCAGCATTTT. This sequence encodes CASSWESNQPQHF.